A selection of T cell receptor beta chains follows, all from one sample in a study of regulatory T cells in long-lasting Graves disease. One entry per CDR3 protein, called by TCRdb with MiXCR from the multiplex PCR reads. The profile shows about 440,000 distinct CDR3 sequences, 16% of them singletons. These data are also associated with another study on T cells in Graves' hyperthyroidism and ophthalmopathy.

This material consisted of peripheral blood mononuclear cells (PBMCs), taken at new diagnosis, from a patient treated with antithyroid drugs. These receptors originate from a woman in her late teens or twenties with Graves disease. The CDR3 runs from the conserved cysteine through the conserved F or W. A D gene is named only where the DNA matches it firmly. Rows may omit the clone size; those that give it use once, few, many or a size class.

J gene: TRBJ2-3; clone size: -; V gene: TRBV24-1; D gene: TRBD2; CDR3 DNA: TGTGCCACCAGTGATCCCGGGACTAGCGGGAAAACAGATACGCAGTATTTT; CDR3 protein: CATSDPGTSGKTDTQYF
J gene: TRBJ1-5; clone size: -; V gene: TRBV20-1; D gene: -; CDR3 DNA: TGCAGTGCTAGAGATGCGGGAACTCAGCCCCAGCATTTT; CDR3 protein: CSARDAGTQPQHF
J gene: TRBJ2-1; clone size: many; V gene: TRBV11-2; D gene: -; CDR3 DNA: TGTGCTAGCAGCTTAGGATCGAAAAATGAGCAGTTCTTC; CDR3 protein: CASSLGSKNEQFF
J gene: TRBJ2-7; clone size: few; V gene: TRBV20-1; D gene: TRBD2; CDR3 DNA: TGCAGTGGTTCGCGGGAGGTAGGATACGAGCAGTACTTC; CDR3 protein: CSGSREVGYEQYF
J gene: TRBJ1-1; clone size: many; V gene: TRBV5-4; D gene: -; CDR3 DNA: TGTGCCAGCAGCTTCACAGGGAGGAACACTGAAGCTTTCTTT; CDR3 protein: CASSFTGRNTEAFF
J gene: TRBJ1-1; clone size: -; V gene: TRBV4-1; D gene: -; CDR3 DNA: TGCGCCAGCAGCCAAGATCCCGACCCCTCTGAAACTGAAGCTTTCTTT; CDR3 protein: CASSQDPDPSETEAFF
J gene: TRBJ1-1; clone size: many; V gene: TRBV6-2/TRBV6-3; D gene: -; CDR3 DNA: TGTGCCAGCAGTTACTCCGACAGCATGCTCACTGAAGCTTTCTTT; CDR3 protein: CASSYSDSMLTEAFF
J gene: TRBJ1-1; clone size: many; V gene: TRBV15; D gene: -; CDR3 DNA: TGTGCCACCAGCAGAGAAAGGGCAGCAATGAACACTGAAGCTTTCTTT; CDR3 protein: CATSRERAAMNTEAFF
J gene: TRBJ2-1; clone size: many; V gene: TRBV11-3; D gene: TRBD2; CDR3 DNA: TGTGCCAGCAGCTTAGAGTCGAGTAGCGGGACCCAGTTCTTC; CDR3 protein: CASSLESSSGTQFF
J gene: TRBJ2-1; clone size: few; V gene: TRBV28; D gene: TRBD2; CDR3 DNA: TGTGCCAGCAGCCCAGCCGGGACTAGAAGAAATGAGCAGTTCTTC; CDR3 protein: CASSPAGTRRNEQFF
J gene: TRBJ2-5; clone size: -; V gene: TRBV28; D gene: TRBD2; CDR3 DNA: TGTGCCAGCAGCCTGATAGTACTAGCGGGAGAGCAGGAGACCCAGTACTTC; CDR3 protein: CASSLIVLAGEQETQYF